A single sample gave rise to the 18 T cell receptor beta chains below, sequenced in a study of OX40 agonist ivuxolimab in advanced cancers. This table comes from immunoSEQ multiplex PCR, and its TCRdb copy is limited to in-frame clones, with some not included. The table has about 50,000 clones, 70% to 85% seen once; the top ten hold around 3.9%. The specimen was CD4+ or CD8+ T cells sorted from blood, collected in a trial of the OX40 agonist ivuxolimab. These receptors came from an adult with an advanced solid tumor such as melanoma, head and neck, liver or kidney cancer.

The chain links TRBV28 to TRBJ2-7, with D tentatively TRBD1 (5 bases). The CDR3 has 14 residues. Germline CDR1 MDHEN, CDR2 SYDVKM. Trimming stripped 6 bases from V and 3 bases from J, with 15 bases between. The CDR3 sequence: CASSLDSIVYEQYF. The CDR3 nucleotides read TGTGCCAGCAGCCTCGACAGTATAGTCTACGAGCAGTACTTC.

This chain links TRBV7-8 with TRBJ1-5; a weak D match, TRBD1 (5 bases). Germline lookup yields CDR1 SGHVS and CDR2 FQNEAQ. There are 13 residues in the CDR3. V was pared by 1 base and J by 7 bases, with 8 bases between. This CDR3 reads CASSLGWGQPQHF. CDR3 nucleotides: TGTGCCAGCAGCTTAGGATGGGGCCAGCCCCAGCATTTT. The full variable domain, in which reference TRBV7-8 and TRBJ1-5 provide the parts outside the CDR3, is GAGVSQSPRYKVAKRGQDVALRCDPISGHVSLFWYQQALGQGPEFLTYFQNEAQLDKSGLPSDRFFAERPEGSVSTLKIQRTQQEDSAVYLCASSLGWGQPQHFGDGTRLSIL.

CDR3 sequence reads: CASSLKGGRSYEQYF. Written as DNA, the CDR3 is TGTGCCAGCAGCTTGAAGGGGGGCAGATCCTACGAGCAGTACTTC. V gene TRBV5-5 combines with J gene TRBJ2-7; the D call may be TRBD1 or TRBD2 (6 bases each). The germline V gene has CDR1 SGHKS and CDR2 YYEKEE (reference sequence). The V gene lost 1 base and the J gene lost 1 base, with 12 bases spanning the gap. The length of the CDR3 is 15 residues.

The rearrangement links TRBV11-2 to TRBJ1-1; no definite D call. Germline V gene data show CDR1 as SGHAT and CDR2 as FQNNGV. Trimming cost V 0 bases and J 7 bases, with 6 bases left between them. The CDR3 extends over 12 amino acids. This CDR3 reads CASSLETSEAFF. For the CDR3, the DNA is TGTGCCAGCAGCTTAGAAACCAGTGAAGCTTTCTTT. Full variable domain (rest looked up from reference TRBV11-2 and TRBJ1-1): EAGVAQSPRYKIIEKRQSVAFWCNPISGHATLYWYQQILGQGPKLLIQFQNNGVVDDSQLPKDRFSAERLKGVDSTLKIQPAKLEDSAVYLCASSLETSEAFFGQGTRLTVV.

In this sample, this clone turned up a few times. The rearrangement joins TRBV27 to TRBJ1-2; TRBD1 aligns across 7 bases. Per the germline V gene, CDR1 is MNHEY and CDR2 is SMNVEV (reference sequence). Trimming cost V 7 bases and J 6 bases; bases outside gene matches: 14. This CDR3 has 15 residues. The CDR3 DNA follows: TGTGCCAGCACCAAACTCGGGACAGCCTCTAATGGCTACACCTTC. It codes for CASTKLGTASNGYTF.

The J gene is TRBJ1-3, the V gene TRBV5-1; no firm D call. Germline-derived CDR1 and CDR2 are SGHRS and YFSETQ. The V end lost 3 bases, the J end lost 0 bases, and 13 bases lay between the germline ends. This CDR3 has 16 residues. The CDR3 DNA sequence: TGCGCCAGCAGCTACGACTTACAGAGCTCTGGAAACACCATATATTTT. Protein sequence: CASSYDLQSSGNTIYF.

This clone was seen more than once but under ten times. The chain carries TRBV6-5 and TRBJ1-6; 9 bases are shared with TRBD1. CDR1 and CDR2 from the germline V gene are MNHEY and SVGAGI. The CDR3 loop spans 13 amino acids. V lost 10 bases to trimming and J lost 7 bases; unmatched junction nucleotides: 5. The CDR3 reads CATWTGENSPLHF. The CDR3 DNA reads TGTGCCACTTGGACAGGGGAGAATTCACCCCTCCACTTT.

The sample holds many counts of this clone. This sequence joins TRBV5-1 and TRBJ1-2, with TRBD1 as a possible D gene (6 bases). Germline lookup yields CDR1 SGHRS and CDR2 YFSETQ. The CDR3 is 13 amino acids. The V end was cut by 4 bases, the J end by 6 bases, with 13 bases between. The CDR3 region is CASSLIGGHGYTF. In DNA, the CDR3 is TGCGCCAGCAGCCTCATCGGGGGGCATGGCTACACCTTC.

The chain links TRBV5-1 to TRBJ2-1; possibly TRBD2 for D (6 bases). The germline V gene has CDR1 SGHRS and CDR2 YFSETQ. V was cut by 0 bases and J by 10 bases, with 14 bases left in between. This CDR3 has 14 amino acids. CDR3 sequence: CASSLAAGLMEQFF. The CDR3 nucleotides read TGCGCCAGCAGCTTGGCCGCGGGATTAATGGAGCAGTTCTTC.

This rearrangement joins TRBV28 to TRBJ2-7, with TRBD1 matching 9 bases. Germline CDR1 MDHEN, CDR2 SYDVKM. This CDR3 region has 15 residues. V trimming: 2 bases; J trimming: 6 bases; junction bases outside the gene matches: 8. CDR3 sequence: CASSLDGTGLFEQYF. CDR3 DNA: TGTGCCAGCAGTTTAGACGGGACAGGGCTATTCGAGCAGTACTTC.

In regard to this clone: At one end the junction does not follow the germline gene, possibly because of a read error. V is TRBV7-7 and J is TRBJ1-3; no clear D. Per the germline V gene, CDR1 is SSHAT and CDR2 is FNYEAQ (reference sequence). The CDR3 has 15 residues. The CDR3 DNA follows: TGTGCTAGCAGCCCTACTCATGGCTCTGGAAACACCATATATTTT. Translating it yields CASSPTHGSGNTIYF.

The genes are TRBV5-5 and TRBJ2-6, with D possibly being TRBD2 (6 bases). CDR1 is SGHKS and CDR2 is YYEKEE in the germline V gene (reference sequence). V lost 1 base and J lost 0, with 14 bases in between. CDR3 length: 18 residues. CDR3 nucleotide sequence: TGTGCCAGCAGCTTGCTGCGGGGCCACAACTCTGGGGCCAACGTCCTGACTTTC. Translated: CASSLLRGHNSGANVLTF.

This clone showed up just a few times. The chain has TRBV30 and TRBJ1-1, with a weak D call TRBD1 (5 bases). The CDR3 length is 13 residues. V lost 5 bases and J lost 9, with 19 bases in between. The germline gives CDR1 GTSNPN, CDR2 SVGIG (reference sequence). The CDR3 sequence is CAWVRGATAKAFF. DNA for the CDR3: TGTGCCTGGGTTCGAGGGGCTACAGCCAAAGCTTTCTTT.

V gene TRBV6-1 combines with J gene TRBJ2-2; D remains unclear. CDR1 is MNHNS and CDR2 is SASEGT in the germline V gene. V was trimmed by 2 bases and J by 6 bases, leaving 10 bases between them. The CDR3 covers 14 residues. The CDR3 bases are TGTGCCAGCAGTGAACGGCTGGCCCCCGGGGAGCTGTTTTTT. This codes for CASSERLAPGELFF.

This chain uses TRBV9 with TRBJ2-3; 11 nucleotides match TRBD1. J gave up 6 bases and V 0 bases, and 0 bases lay outside the gene matches. Germline loops: CDR1 SGDLS, CDR2 YYNGEE. The CDR3 length is 14 residues. Here the CDR3 DNA reads TGTGCCAGCAGCGTAGGGACAGGGGGCGATACGCAGTATTTT. Its translation is CASSVGTGGDTQYF. Together with reference TRBV9 and TRBJ2-3, the CDR3 gives the full variable domain: DSGVTQTPKHLITATGQRVTLRCSPRSGDLSVYWYQQSLDQGLQFLIQYYNGEERAKGNILERFSAQQFPDLHSELNLSSLELGDSALYFCASSVGTGGDTQYFGPGTRLTVL.

V is TRBV11-1 and J is TRBJ2-5; D may be TRBD1 (5 bases). In germline, CDR1 is SGHAT, CDR2 FQDESV (reference sequence). V lost 4 bases to trimming and J lost 5 bases, with 17 bases between them. This CDR3 spans 15 amino acids. This chain's CDR3 is CASSSPGRAWETQYF. CDR3 coding DNA: TGTGCCAGCAGCTCCCCGGGCAGGGCGTGGGAGACCCAGTACTTC.

The gene calls are TRBV2 and TRBJ1-2; D uncertain. The V and J ends lost 5 bases and 8 bases respectively, with 12 bases between them. The CDR3 is 12 amino acids. CDR1 is SNHLY and CDR2 is FYNNEI in the germline V gene. The CDR3 loop reads CASSPTALGYTF. The CDR3, as DNA: TGTGCCAGCAGTCCCACCGCCTTAGGCTACACCTTC.

The chain couples TRBV7-3 to TRBJ1-1, with TRBD1 as a possible D gene (5 bases). V shed 5 bases and J shed 3 bases, with 10 bases lying between them. The V gene's germline CDR1 is SGHTA and CDR2 FQGTGA. The CDR3 sequence is 13 residues long. CDR3 in DNA: TGTGCCAGCAGCCCTCAGGGAGACACTGAAGCTTTCTTT. Residues: CASSPQGDTEAFF.